The 14 T cell receptor beta chains given below trace back to one sample, sequenced in a study of T cell changes during pregnancy in multiple sclerosis. Only in-frame clones appear in the TCRdb table, and some are missing; sequencing was by immunoSEQ multiplex PCR. The sample records 20,000 to 25,000 clones, 90% to 95% being singletons. Sequencing was performed on CD8+ T cells from peripheral blood mononuclear cells, taken in the third trimester of pregnancy. The receptors were sampled from a female donor with multiple sclerosis, enrolled in a pregnancy study.

CDR3 DNA sequence: TGTGCCAGCAGTTCTACAGGGGGCCTCTACAATGAGCAGTTCTTC. This codes for CASSSTGGLYNEQFF. V usage is TRBV27 and J usage is TRBJ2-1; 9 bases line up with TRBD1. From germline, CDR1 is MNHEY and CDR2 SMNVEV (reference sequence). This CDR3 region has 15 residues. J was trimmed by 3 bases and V by 4 bases; bases with no gene match: 4.

The chain combines TRBV29-1 with TRBJ2-2, with D tentatively TRBD2 (5 bases). Germline values: CDR1 SQVTM, CDR2 ANQGSEA. V lost 7 bases and J lost 6, with 24 bases in between. CDR3 length: 16 residues. The CDR3 DNA reads TGCAGCGCCGTAGGCGTCAGAGGGTCGAGGTCCGGGGAGCTGTTTTTT. Its translation: CSAVGVRGSRSGELFF.

This clone showed up just a few times. The J gene is TRBJ2-5, the V gene TRBV6-5, with 7 nucleotides matching TRBD2. Germline V CDR1 and CDR2: MNHEY, SVGAGI. V lost 8 bases to trimming and J lost 3 bases; unmatched junction nucleotides: 6. CDR3 size: 13 residues. CDR3 sequence reads: CASRKRGEETQYF. In DNA form, the CDR3 reads TGTGCCAGCCGGAAGCGGGGTGAAGAGACCCAGTACTTC.

The V gene is TRBV4-1, the J gene TRBJ2-1; D is uncertain. Germline CDR1 MGHRA, CDR2 YSYEKL. V lost 2 bases to trimming and J lost 6 bases, with 5 bases between them. The CDR3 extends over 12 amino acids. The CDR3, as DNA: TGCGCCAGCAGCCAAAACGGCAATGAGCAGTTCTTC. Amino acid sequence: CASSQNGNEQFF.

The chain links TRBV9 to TRBJ2-1, with TRBD2 identical over 10 bases. CDR1 is SGDLS, CDR2 YYNGEE, per germline. This CDR3 has 17 residues. Losses at the gene ends were 0 bases for V and 2 bases for J; bases not matched to a gene: 5. The CDR3: CASSVGSSGGPYNEQFF. The DNA of the CDR3 is TGTGCCAGCAGCGTAGGGTCTAGCGGGGGCCCCTACAATGAGCAGTTCTTC.

This clone has a single count. This chain connects TRBV27 to TRBJ2-7; 9 positions agree with TRBD1. CDR3 length equals 15 residues. CDR1 is MNHEY and CDR2 is SMNVEV in the germline V gene (reference sequence). With 5 bases clipped from V and 4 bases from J, the junction kept 9 bases outside the gene matches. The CDR3 DNA follows: TGTGCCAGCAGTCTGGGACAGGGTTGGGCATACGAGCAGTACTTC. Protein product: CASSLGQGWAYEQYF.

The rearrangement links TRBV6-4 to TRBJ1-5; D perhaps matches TRBD1 (5 bases). The CDR3 runs 20 residues. Germline CDR1 is MRHNA and CDR2 is SNTAGT. Trimming stripped 5 bases from V and 1 base from J, with 27 bases between. The CDR3 spells CASSFSSWDSNLWSNQPQHF. The DNA for the CDR3 is TGTGCCAGCAGTTTTTCCTCCTGGGACTCTAACCTTTGGAGCAATCAGCCCCAGCATTTT.

The chain combines TRBV27 with TRBJ1-1; D is unclear. Germline V gene sequence: CDR1 MNHEY, CDR2 SMNVEV (reference sequence). The CDR3 is 15 amino acids. V was pared by 5 bases and J by 4 bases, with 17 bases between. The CDR3 nucleotides are TGTGCCAGCAGTCCGTCCCTCTCACTTCCCACTGAAGCTTTCTTT. Translated, it gives CASSPSLSLPTEAFF.

This chain uses TRBV4-3 with TRBJ2-7; maybe TRBD1 (6 bases). The CDR3 covers 16 residues. Trimming cost V 0 bases and J 5 bases, with 17 bases left between them. Germline CDR1 and CDR2: LGHNA and YSLEER. The CDR3 sequence: CASSQDGTDSLHEQYF. The CDR3 bases are TGCGCCAGCAGCCAAGACGGAACGGACAGTCTGCACGAGCAGTACTTC.

The rearrangement joins TRBV7-9 to TRBJ2-5; a possible D gene is TRBD2 (6 bases). The V end was cut by 6 bases, the J end by 2 bases, with 13 bases between. Germline CDR1 and CDR2: SEHNR and FQNEAQ (reference sequence). This CDR3 spans 14 amino acids. Here the CDR3 reads CASRSGGVQETQYF. The CDR3, as DNA: TGTGCCAGCAGAAGCGGCGGGGTTCAAGAGACCCAGTACTTC. Using reference TRBV7-9 and TRBJ2-5 for the parts outside the CDR3, the full variable domain is DTGVSQNPRHKITKRGQNVTFRCDPISEHNRLYWYRQTLGQGPEFLTYFQNEAQLEKSRLLSDRFSAERPKGSFSTLEIQRTEQGDSAMYLCASRSGGVQETQYFGPGTRLLVL.

The rearrangement links TRBV2 to TRBJ2-1, with D unresolved. The V gene lost 10 bases and the J gene lost 5 bases, with 9 bases spanning the gap. The CDR3 length is 11 residues. The germline V gene encodes CDR1 SNHLY and CDR2 FYNNEI. CDR3 sequence: CATLENNEQFF. The CDR3 nucleotides are TGTGCCACCCTCGAGAACAATGAGCAGTTCTTC.

This chain uses TRBV21-1 with TRBJ2-6; the D call TRBD1 from the table was never checked on the DNA. TRBV21-1 is tagged as a pseudogene. This CDR3 is 15 amino acids long. CDR3 DNA sequence: TGTGCCAGTAAACAGGGTTGGTCTGGGGCCAACGTCCTGACTTTC. Translation: CASKQGWSGANVLTF.

This chain joins TRBV19 and TRBJ2-3, with 12 bases aligning to TRBD2. CDR1 and CDR2 (germline): LNHDA, SQIVND (reference sequence). The ends lost 5 bases at V and 6 bases at J; junction bases unmatched: 9. CDR3 length equals 16 residues. DNA of the CDR3: TGTGCCAGTAGTGAGCAACTAGCGGGGGGCCCCGATACGCAGTATTTT. This codes for CASSEQLAGGPDTQYF. Combining the CDR3 with reference TRBV19 and TRBJ2-3 gives the whole variable domain DGGITQSPKYLFRKEGQNVTLSCEQNLNHDAMYWYRQDPGQGLRLIYYSQIVNDFQKGDIAEGYSVSREKKESFPLTVTSAQKNPTAFYLCASSEQLAGGPDTQYFGPGTRLTVL.

Notes on this clone: One junction end disagrees with the germline gene, perhaps due to a read error. The CDR3, as DNA: TGTGCCAGCAGCGCCGGGACAGGGTCCTCCAATGAGCAGTTCTTC. Residues: CASSAGTGSSNEQFF. The gene calls are TRBV5-5 and TRBJ2-1; TRBD1 agrees at 9 bases. The CDR3 totals 15 residues. Germline V gene lookup returns CDR1 SGHKS and CDR2 YYEKEE (reference sequence).